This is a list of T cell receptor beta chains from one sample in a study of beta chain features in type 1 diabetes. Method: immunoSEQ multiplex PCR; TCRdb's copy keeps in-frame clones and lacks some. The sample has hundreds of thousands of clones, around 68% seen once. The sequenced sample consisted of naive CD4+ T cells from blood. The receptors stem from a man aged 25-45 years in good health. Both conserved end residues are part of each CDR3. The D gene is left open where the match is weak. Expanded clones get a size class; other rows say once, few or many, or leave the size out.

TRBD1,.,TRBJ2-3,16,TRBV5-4,CASNTGGGARIDTQYF
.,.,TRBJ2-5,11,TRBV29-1,CSAEVAETQYF
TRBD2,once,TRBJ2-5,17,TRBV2,CASSRYGTSGPQETQYF
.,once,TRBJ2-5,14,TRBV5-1,CASSPGLIQETQYF
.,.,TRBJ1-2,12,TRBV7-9,CASSLHAYGYTF
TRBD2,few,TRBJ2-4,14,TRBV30,CAWGSGLAKNIQYF
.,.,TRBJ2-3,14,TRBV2,CASSYDIGTDTQYF
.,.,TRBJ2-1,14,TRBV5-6,CASSLGSSYNEQFF
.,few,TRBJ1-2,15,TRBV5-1,CASSPGVLVDYGYTF
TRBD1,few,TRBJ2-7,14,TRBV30,CAWSVRRGLNEQYF